The rows below give T cell receptor beta chains drawn from one sample of a study of a mutant IDH1 vaccine in newly diagnosed glioma. The antigens for these receptors are not known. Assay used: immunoSEQ multiplex PCR; TCRdb lists only in-frame clones, some missing. The sample includes about 36,000 clones, roughly 80% of them seen just once. Sequenced here: PBMCs, sampled from a glioma patient whose treatment included an IDH1 peptide vaccine. These receptors all stem from a man over 45 with glioma. Both conserved end residues are part of each CDR3. D genes are given only for firm matches. Clone size is stated in some rows and not others, as once, few, many or a class when expanded.

>-|TRBV10-3|TRBJ2-1|-
TGTGCCATCAGCATAACCCAGGGGGGCTCCTACAATGAGCAGTTCTTC
CAISITQGGSYNEQFF
>-|TRBV27|TRBJ2-1|-
TGTGCCAGCAGTCCGCCGGGACAACGTCTTTACAATGAGCAGTTCTTC
CASSPPGQRLYNEQFF
>-|TRBV15|TRBJ2-7|-
TGTGCCACCAGCAATTGGGGTAACGAGCAGTACTTC
CATSNWGNEQYF
>-|TRBV27|TRBJ2-7|TRBD2
TGTGCCAGCAGTTTGACTAGCGGGGGGCCCCCCTACGAGCAGTACTTC
CASSLTSGGPPYEQYF
>-|TRBV5-1|TRBJ2-5|-
TGCGCCAGCAGCCCCGACGTCGGGGGAGAGACCCAGTACTTC
CASSPDVGGETQYF
>once|TRBV27|TRBJ2-6|-
TGTGCCAGCAACCCCCCAATGGCGGACTCTGGGGCCAACGTCCTGACTTTC
CASNPPMADSGANVLTF
>few|TRBV7-9|TRBJ2-7|-
TGTGCCAGCAGCTTCGTACAGGGAACCTACGAGCAGTACTTC
CASSFVQGTYEQYF
>-|TRBV6-5|TRBJ2-7|-
TGTGCCAGCAGGCCGGGACTTACAGTCTACGAGCAGTACTTC
CASRPGLTVYEQYF
>-|TRBV2|TRBJ2-3|-
TGTGCCAGCAGTGCTCTATATACGCAGTATTTT
CASSALYTQYF
>medium-sized|TRBV12-5|TRBJ2-2|-
TGTGCTAGTGGGATGACAGGGAACACCGGGGAGCTGTTTTTT
CASGMTGNTGELFF
>-|TRBV2|TRBJ2-1|TRBD2
TGTGCCAGCAGTGAAACGGGACTAGCGGGAGAAATGAGCTCCTACAATGAGCAGTTCTTC
CASSETGLAGEMSSYNEQFF
>-|TRBV27|TRBJ1-2|-
TGTGCCAGCAGTCCATCCTCCAGGGGTCCAAACTATGGCTACACCTTC
CASSPSSRGPNYGYTF
>-|TRBV7-6|TRBJ2-2|-
TGTGCCAGCAGCTTAGGAACCGGGGAGCTGTTTTTT
CASSLGTGELFF
>-|TRBV7-9|TRBJ1-2|-
TGTGCCAGCAGCTCGACAGCTAACTATGGCTACACCTTC
CASSSTANYGYTF
>few|TRBV5-5|TRBJ2-7|-
TGTGCCAGCAGCTTGGGGACGGGACCGGGACTCTACGAGCAGTACTTC
CASSLGTGPGLYEQYF
>-|TRBV4-1|TRBJ1-1|-
TGCGCCAGCAGCCTTGGGCGGGAAGGTATGGGCACTGAAGCTTTCTTT
CASSLGREGMGTEAFF
>-|TRBV27|TRBJ1-1|TRBD1
TGTGCCAGCAGGATACAGGGGGGGAACACTGAAGCTTTCTTT
CASRIQGGNTEAFF
>-|TRBV28|TRBJ2-3|-
TGTGCCAGCAGTTTTCCCGCCGTTCTCGGGCAGTTGGACACAGATACGCAGTATTTT
CASSFPAVLGQLDTDTQYF
>-|TRBV5-1|TRBJ1-4|-
TGCGCCAGCAGCTTGCGGACTAATGAAAAACTGTTTTTT
CASSLRTNEKLFF
>-|TRBV11-3|TRBJ1-1|-
TGTGCCAGCAGGGATTTTAGGGGTACTGAAGCTTTCTTT
CASRDFRGTEAFF
>once|TRBV10-3|TRBJ2-5|-
TGTGCCATCAAGGGCTCTCTCCAAGAGACCCAGTACTTC
CAIKGSLQETQYF
>-|TRBV28|TRBJ2-3|-
TGTGCCAGCAGTCCCCGGGGTAGCGGCACAGATACGCAGTATTTT
CASSPRGSGTDTQYF
>-|TRBV11-2|TRBJ2-5|-
TGTGCCAGCAGCTACCAAGAGACCCAGTACTTC
CASSYQETQYF
>-|TRBV27|TRBJ2-7|-
TGTGCCAGCAGCCCCCGGGGTGACGAGCAGTACTTC
CASSPRGDEQYF
>-|TRBV18|TRBJ2-2|-
TGTGCCAGCTCACGACCTTGGGAGATGGAATCCACCGGGGAGCTGTTTTTT
CASSRPWEMESTGELFF
>once|TRBV11-3|TRBJ2-1|-
TGTGCCAGCAGTCGAACAGGGGGGGGAACCTACAATGAGCAGTTCTTC
CASSRTGGGTYNEQFF
>-|TRBV30|TRBJ1-1|TRBD1
TGTGCCTGGACTGGGCCAGGGGGGTTGAACACTGAAGCTTTCTTT
CAWTGPGGLNTEAFF
>-|TRBV5-5|TRBJ2-7|-
TGTGCCAGCAGCTTCGCCGGGGATTCCTACGAGCAGTACTTC
CASSFAGDSYEQYF
>-|TRBV4-2|TRBJ2-7|-
TGTGCCAGCAGCGCCTACAGGGCCCCCTACGAGCAGTACTTC
CASSAYRAPYEQYF
>few|TRBV2|TRBJ1-1|-
TGTGCCAGCAGTAAAGAAAGGGGGAACACTGAAGCTTTCTTT
CASSKERGNTEAFF
>-|TRBV6-5|TRBJ2-2|-
TGTGCCAGCAGTTACTCGAGCACCGGGGAGCTGTTTTTT
CASSYSSTGELFF
>few|TRBV7-9|TRBJ1-1|-
TGTGCCAGCAGCTTAGAAGCCCGGGACACTGAAGCTTTCTTT
CASSLEARDTEAFF
>-|TRBV7-2|TRBJ1-2|-
TGTGCCAGCAGCTACCGGCAGGATAACTATGGCTACACCTTC
CASSYRQDNYGYTF
>once|TRBV5-1|TRBJ2-2|-
TGCGCCAGCAGCTTGGAACAGGGGAACACCGGGGAGCTGTTTTTT
CASSLEQGNTGELFF
>-|TRBV29-1|TRBJ1-2|-
TGCAGCGTTGAAGGGGGCGGCTACACCTTC
CSVEGGGYTF
>-|TRBV6-6|TRBJ1-5|TRBD1
TGTGCCAGCAGACCCCGGACAGGGTTTAATCAGCCCCAGCATTTT
CASRPRTGFNQPQHF
>few|TRBV28|TRBJ1-5|TRBD1
TGTGCCAGCATTACCGGGACAGGGATTCAGCCCCAGCATTTT
CASITGTGIQPQHF
>-|TRBV25-1|TRBJ2-5|-
TGTGCCAGCAGTGAATGGGGGGAGGTAAAGACCCAGTACTTC
CASSEWGEVKTQYF
>-|TRBV29-1|TRBJ2-1|-
TGCAGCGTTTCTAGGAGCTCCTACAATGAGCAGTTCTTC
CSVSRSSYNEQFF
>-|TRBV27|TRBJ2-7|-
TGTGCCAGCAGTTTATATGGCGGTCACTACGAGCAGTACTTC
CASSLYGGHYEQYF
>-|TRBV18|TRBJ2-7|-
TGTGCCAGCTCACCACCGCAGGAGTACGAGCAGTACTTC
CASSPPQEYEQYF
>medium-sized|TRBV11-3|TRBJ2-1|TRBD2
TGTGCCAGCAGCTATACTAGCGGGAGCTTCAATGAGCAGTTCTTC
CASSYTSGSFNEQFF
>-|TRBV18|TRBJ2-2|-
TGTGCCAGCTCACCACCGGGCGGACAGAAGAACACCGGGGAGCTGTTTTTT
CASSPPGGQKNTGELFF
>few|TRBV6-5|TRBJ1-6|-
TGTGCCAGCAGTTCTACCCCGCCGAATAATTCACCCCTCCACTTT
CASSSTPPNNSPLHF